The clone carrying this T cell receptor beta chain has a single count. This sample was included in a study of blood T cell repertoires in COVID-19. V lost 4 bases and J lost 0; bases outside the gene matches: 16. CDR1 is SGDLS and CDR2 is YYNGEE in the germline V gene. CDR3 length equals 19 residues. Under the authors' procedure: Amplification of reference gene primers provided the estimated nucleated cell counts. Some clones are missing from TCRdb's copy, which holds only in-frame ones; the method was immunoSEQ multiplex PCR. V and J calls and clone size are those listed in that table; D and trimming were worked out from the DNA. The table includes some 300,000 clones, 85% to 90% detected once.

The receptor comes from a woman aged 45-65 years with COVID-19, enrolled during active disease. The sequencing input was peripheral blood. The chain combines TRBV9 with TRBJ2-1; 7 bases match TRBD2. The CDR3 DNA sequence: TGTGCCAGCAGCCTAAGACCGGGGGGAGGGCCGAGCTCCTACAATGAGCAGTTCTTC. Translating it yields CASSLRPGGGPSSYNEQFF.